This T cell receptor beta chain was profiled in a study of cytomegalovirus exposure and HLA in healthy donors. Study summary: Early on, a data release was issued that held about 85 million unique TCRs from HLA-typed donors. Study conclusions and caveats: Sequence variants that were highly shared formed a cluster that was likely a sequencing artifact. TCR beta V- and J-gene trimming was later associated with a missense DCLRE1C variant.

A word on this clone: Antigen: not known.

Looked up from germline, CDR1 is MNHNS and CDR2 is SASEGT. V trimming: 3 bases; J trimming: 0 bases; junction bases outside the gene matches: 10. This CDR3 has 17 residues. Primers included in the PCR were 60 Vbeta and 13 Jbeta primers. The data were produced by immunoSEQ multiplex PCR, yet TCRdb's version contains in-frame clones alone and is incomplete. Among approximately 120,000 clones, around 81% were seen once, and the ten largest hold 2.2%. This chain links TRBV6-1 with TRBJ1-1, with 7 bases matching TRBD1. The receptor comes from a woman younger than 45 in good health and CMV-seronegative. Sequenced input: PBMCs. DNA for the CDR3: TGTGCCAGCAGTGATGGCCGGGTCAGGGGGATGAACACTGAAGCTTTCTTT. Translated: CASSDGRVRGMNTEAFF.